This record concerns one TCR beta chain sequence. Its antigen is undetermined. With 5 bases clipped from V and 0 bases from J, the junction kept 3 bases outside the gene matches. Germline V gene sequence: CDR1 SGHTA, CDR2 FQGNSA. The CDR3 length is 15 residues. The sample belongs to a study of cytomegalovirus exposure and HLA in healthy donors. Study conclusions and caveats: Listed as cytomegalovirus-associated were over 150 TCR beta chains. Among the CMV-associated chains, three were confirmed in vitro as specific for CMV antigens.

The donors were part of the approximately 130-subject validation cohort, which stood apart from the roughly 670-subject first cohort. Produced via immunoSEQ multiplex PCR; TCRdb's table is partial and in-frame only. The table lists some 69,000 clones, 96% of them singletons. Sequenced sample: PBMCs. This chain joins TRBV7-2 and TRBJ1-4; TRBD1 matches 7 bases. This receptor was obtained from a woman between 18 and 29 years old in good health and CMV-seropositive. The CDR3 region is CASSRGQSTNEKLFF. The CDR3 coding sequence is TGTGCCAGCAGCCGGGGACAGTCAACTAATGAAAAACTGTTTTTT.